The 2 T cell receptor beta chains given below trace back to one sample, sequenced in a study of graft-versus-host responses after intestinal transplantation. Using immunoSEQ multiplex PCR, the repertoire was profiled, and TCRdb retains in-frame clones only, with some absent. The table lists roughly 81,000 clones, 82% of them singletons. Their antigen targets remain unknown. The specimen comprised unstimulated CD4+ T cells sorted from spleen or lymph node cells, sampled before intestinal transplant. These receptors all stem from a human donor who received an intestinal transplant.

The chain couples TRBV30 to TRBJ1-1; D gene uncertain. CDR1 and CDR2 (germline): GTSNPN, SVGIG (reference sequence). This CDR3 spans 15 amino acids. V was pared by 2 bases and J by 5 bases, with 18 bases between. The CDR3 bases are TGTGCCTGGAGTCTCCCCGGGCGGAGGAATACTGAAGCTTTCTTT. Translating it yields CAWSLPGRRNTEAFF.

The V call is TRBV30, the J call TRBJ1-3, with 7 bases matching TRBD1. After removal of 2 bases from V and 2 bases from J, the junction contained 6 bases not matched to a gene. The CDR3 is 15 amino acids. Per the germline V gene, CDR1 is GTSNPN and CDR2 is SVGIG (reference sequence). Here the CDR3 reads CAWSSRDRTGNTIYF. The CDR3 DNA is TGTGCCTGGAGTTCCCGGGACAGAACTGGAAACACCATATATTTT.